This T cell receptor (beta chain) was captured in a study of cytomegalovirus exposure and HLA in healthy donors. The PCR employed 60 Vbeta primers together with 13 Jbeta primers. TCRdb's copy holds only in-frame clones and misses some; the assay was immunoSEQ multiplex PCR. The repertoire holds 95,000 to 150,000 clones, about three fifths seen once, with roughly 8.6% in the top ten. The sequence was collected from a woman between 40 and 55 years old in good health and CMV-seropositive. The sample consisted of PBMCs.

The CDR3, as DNA: TGCGCCAGCAGCCCGAGACAGGTTATCACAGATACGCAGTATTTT. This translates into CASSPRQVITDTQYF. The chain recombines TRBV5-1 with TRBJ2-3; possible D gene TRBD1, 6 bases. There are 15 residues in the CDR3. Germline assignment: CDR1 SGHRS and CDR2 YFSETQ. The V end was cut by 4 bases, the J end by 2 bases, with 14 bases between.